This T cell receptor (beta chain) was sequenced in a study of neoadjuvant anti-PD-1 for oral cavity cancer. The wider study: Most patients had three to four biweekly doses of 3 mg/kg nivolumab before resection. Patients without progression received a fourth nivolumab dose around day 43, then surgical resection on days 50-56. General study findings and limits: Pretreatment Treg/Th17 ratio correlated inversely with post-treatment tumor clonality.

CDR1 and CDR2 from the germline V gene are GTSNPN and SVGIG (reference sequence). The V end was cut by 0 bases, the J end by 4 bases, with 7 bases between. This CDR3 region has 13 residues. Time point specified: after neoadjuvant nivolumab, at surgical resection. Points on this clone: The antigen is unknown.

Two replicates per tumor sample, mostly from around 4.9 ug of genomic DNA. Some clones are missing from TCRdb's copy, which holds only in-frame ones; the method was immunoSEQ multiplex PCR. The table lists about 23,000 clones, around a quarter of them singletons, with roughly 15% in the top ten. The sequence derives from a person between 35 and 79 years old with oral cavity squamous cell carcinoma. The J gene is TRBJ1-5, the V gene TRBV30; D might be TRBD1 (5 bases). The starting material was tumor tissue, obtained after nivolumab (anti-PD-1) treatment. Here the CDR3 reads CAWSVQENQPQHF. Here the CDR3 DNA reads TGTGCCTGGAGTGTACAGGAGAATCAGCCCCAGCATTTT.